This TCR beta chain appears in the sequencing data of a study of cytomegalovirus exposure and HLA in healthy donors (dated by TCRdb to 2016 to 2017). Looking at the study overall: An earlier analysis of several hundred of the donors reported approximately 260 Gb of sequence data and some 110 million unique TCR beta sequences obtained from roughly 170 million T cells. An early release covering just under 650 HLA-typed donors comprised approximately 300 gigabases of sequencing data and tens of millions of unique TCR sequences. To predict cytomegalovirus infection status, the study brought together high-throughput TCR immunosequencing, statistical association of individual TCRs with disease status, and machine learning. Donor age, sex, ethnicity and CMV serostatus were collected together with the repertoire data. An earlier analysis of several hundred of the donors applied high-throughput TCR beta sequencing to assess whether each TCR beta V gene segment acted as functional or pseudogenic. Roughly five DR-DQ haplotypes were handled as single units for association and clustering because linkage in the cohort was strong. The T cell repertoires of under 750 subjects were profiled by immunosequencing and related to cytomegalovirus serostatus. The later analysis used no new phenotypic data to find candidate immune exposures, relying instead on TCR beta sequences and their occurrence across donors. All discovery cohort repertoires had been generated using a single sequencing platform. The study was designed to test whether signatures of past pathogen exposure could be identified by cataloging public T cell receptors. Along with the approximately 670-subject first cohort, a separate validation cohort of 120 different subjects was used. A later analysis re-analyzed previously published TCR beta repertoires from roughly 630 donors and added high-resolution HLA genotyping to study TCR occurrence patterns. The number of typed donors differed by locus: about 620-630 for A, B, C, DRB1 and DQB1; 522 for DQA1; 606 for DPA1; and about 450 for DPB1. Class I and class II HLA loci were covered by the typing at four-digit resolution. A later genetic analysis took genome-wide SNP genotypes for about 65% of the 666 donors and used that subset as a discovery cohort. Among the roughly 400 genotyped donors, under 90% belonged to the genetic ancestry cluster associated with self-reported Caucasian donors. On average, 235,054 unique TCR beta nucleotide sequences were sequenced per donor among some 430 genotyped donors of the cohort, with roughly 19% of those sequences being non-productive.

The cohort was made up of approximately 670 healthy bone marrow donors. At the time of sampling, all cohort members were nominally healthy, though unrecorded immune exposures were likely present. The donor tested CMV seronegative and was one of the 352 seronegative cohort members. Every donor gave a peripheral blood sample, and the peripheral blood mononuclear cells from that sample were used for TCR beta sequencing. Genomic DNA was extracted from the blood cell samples with the Qiagen DNeasy Blood Extraction Kit. Comment on this clone: Its antigen remains undetermined. No much larger clone exists at a distance of one base, and base qualities are not known.

Study-level results and caveats: Correlated functional status among segregating V segments might be attributable to linkage disequilibrium, but an unknown experimental factor could not be ruled out. Strong co-occurrence of HLA alleles, especially DR and DQ, made assigning TCR associations to individual alleles difficult. Over 15 rarely observed V segments, including chromosome 9 orphons, were excluded from the earlier analysis of approximately 500 of the donors because counts were too low. Specific HLA alleles were associated with 15,000 to 20,000 TCR beta sequences at a false discovery rate of 0.05 in a later analysis. Compared with equally common non-associated chains, HLA-associated TCR beta chains in a later analysis were more clonally expanded and had lower generation probabilities. A later analysis reported that several top co-occurrence clusters appeared linked to parvovirus B19, influenza, CMV and Epstein-Barr virus. A later analysis found that most CMV-associated TCR beta chains appeared HLA-restricted, with HLA associations seemingly driven largely by CMV exposure. In a later analysis, the rate of TCR association differed among HLA loci, with DRB1 alleles having the most associated TCRs and HLA-C alleles having the fewest. In an earlier analysis of a few hundred of the donors, most TCR beta V segments were observed in productive rearrangements about 87% or about 30% of the time, broadly matching IMGT annotations. Immune exposure information for the cohort was limited to CMV serostatus. An association between a missense DCLRE1C variant and V-gene and J-gene trimming of TCR beta chains was found in a later genetic analysis and replicated in an independent cohort. A group of highly shared sequence variants was considered likely to be a technical artifact of the sequencing pipeline. The presence/absence analyses assumed that sequencing depth was roughly uniform across donors, and that assumption may not be true. In vitro tests confirmed that three of the cytomegalovirus-associated TCR beta chains recognize cytomegalovirus antigens. In the study, around 150 TCR beta chains were listed as associated with cytomegalovirus. Only TCR beta chains were sequenced in this cohort, and the absence of alpha or paired-chain data limited detectable features. The classifier was reported to diagnose cytomegalovirus status with high specificity and sensitivity in both the original and validation cohorts. A later genetic analysis reported fewer N-insertions in productive TCRs among donors in an Asian-associated ancestry cluster than the roughly 700-donor mean. Most TCR sequences were observed very rarely across donors, whereas some public TCRs were present in many individuals. Because HLA typing was unavailable for some donors at each locus, only the typed subset was used in association tests. The authors suggested that the approach could potentially be extended to other disease states and immunological phenotypes. A further reported finding was that TCR beta sequences accurately predicted the HLA-A and HLA-B alleles for most subjects in the first cohort.

Libraries were constructed by the immunoSEQ multiplex PCR assay. For the multiplex PCR, a mixture combining 60 forward primers for TCR Vbeta segments and 13 reverse primers for TCR Jbeta segments was used. The CDR3 region of rearranged TCR beta genes was amplified from genomic DNA with a multiplex PCR assay. On the Illumina HiSeq System, the amplified TCR beta libraries were sequenced as 87-base-pair reads. Processing in the source paper ran as follows. In a later analysis, some 80 million unique TCR beta chains were counted across the roughly 610 repertoires, and approximately 11 million of these chains were shared by at least two donors. Raw reads were error-corrected and collapsed into unique sequences by a nearest-neighbor algorithm in which closely related sequences were merged to remove PCR and sequencing errors. CDR3 sequences were aligned to IMGT reference sequences to assign V, D and J gene segments. For a sequence to be retained, a match of at least six nucleotides was required to both a V gene segment and a J gene segment. Rearrangements were classified as productive when the CDR3 lacked stop codons and remained in frame with V and J, and all other rearrangements were classified as non-productive. Following IMGT convention, CDR3 was defined as the stretch from the second conserved V-encoded cysteine to the conserved J-encoded phenylalanine. Sequences without an unambiguous match to a single V gene segment were excluded from the earlier analysis of approximately 600 of the donors. In an earlier analysis of around 590 of the donors, a V segment was called functional when productive rearrangements were above 56.7%, and segregating when the standard deviation between donors exceeded 5%. A statistical classification framework was developed to diagnose cytomegalovirus status using the catalog of TCR beta chain sequences. A later analysis assigned V and J genes by comparing TCR nucleotide sequences with IMGT/GENE-DB human TR gene sequences. Using the TCRdist pipeline, a later analysis assigned CDR3 sequences along with most-parsimonious VDJ recombination scenarios. A later analysis defined each TCR beta chain by its CDR3 amino acid sequence plus V-gene family, and excluded reads lacking a unique V-gene family. To address suspected cross-contamination and a sequencing artifact, a later analysis removed under 600 highly shared, low-generation-probability nucleotide sequences. In a later analysis, a clonal expansion index was calculated for each public chain from normalized within-repertoire ranks of inferred template counts. A later analysis computed generation probabilities with a VDJ recombination model fitted to out-of-frame rearrangements, and checked the results against IGoR. Hypergeometric tests were used in a later analysis to score TCR-TCR, TCR-HLA and TCR-CMV co-occurrence, with a repertoire-size bias correction applied to the TCR pairs. False discovery rates were estimated in a later analysis by permuting HLA or CMV assignments 20 times. In a later analysis, co-occurring TCRs were grouped using DBSCAN, with TCRdist sequence similarity added in when clustering inside HLA-allele-positive subsets. For co-occurrence clustering, repertoires with fewer than 30,000 or more than 120,000 public chains were excluded, along with a handful of repertoires with anomalous nucleotide sharing. TCRdb obtained this table from immuneACCESS and retained in-frame rearrangements with V and J assigned. These tables miss some clones; where compared with another copy, unresolved V genes account for less than half of the shortfall, and the remainder is unexplained. V and J calls and clone size are as listed in that table; D and trimming were resolved from the DNA. This sample is represented by over 150,000 clones; about four fifths of them were singletons. Clones ranked in the top ten supply roughly 4.4% of the sample.

The sequenced sample was PBMCs. The TCR originated in a young man in good health and CMV-seronegative.

The bases read TGTGCCAGCAGCCAAACAGGGAACGAGCAGTACTTC. This sequence encodes CASSQTGNEQYF. The rearranged segments are TRBV13 and TRBJ2-7; tentative D gene TRBD1, with 6 bases matching. A distance of 10 bases separates the germline ends of V and J, which lose 5 bases and 5 bases respectively. The CDR3 covers 12 residues, taking in both the cysteine and the phenylalanine. Of the read, only the CDR3 DNA is kept; its 36 bases are in frame from base 1. CDR1 and CDR2 were assigned from the germline V gene (reference sequence) as PRHDT and FYEKMQ.